This is a list of T cell receptor beta chains from one sample in a study of blood T cell repertoires in COVID-19. Sequencing used immunoSEQ multiplex PCR; TCRdb keeps in-frame clones, though not all of them. The sample lists around 100,000 clones, around 90% occurring once. Sample: peripheral blood. These receptors were taken from a man aged 45 to 65 with active COVID-19. Each CDR3 is given with its conserved first and last residue. A D gene is named only where the DNA matches it firmly. Size is stated for part of the rows, as once, few or many counts, or as a class when the clone is expanded.

TRBJ2-7,TRBV11-2,NA,NA,CASSIRDTLYEQYF,TGTGCCAGCAGCATCCGGGACACTCTATACGAGCAGTACTTC
TRBJ2-3,TRBV5-6,NA,TRBD1,CASSLGRGDTQYF,TGTGCCAGCAGCTTGGGCAGGGGGGATACGCAGTATTTT
TRBJ1-1,TRBV24-1,NA,TRBD1,CATILRDRGLLMNTEAFF,TGTGCCACGATCCTCAGGGACAGGGGCCTACTAATGAACACTGAAGCTTTCTTT
TRBJ2-7,TRBV4-1,NA,TRBD1,CASSQGFYLGTGQFAYEQYF,TGCGCCAGCAGCCAAGGGTTTTACTTAGGGACAGGGCAGTTTGCCTACGAGCAGTACTTC
TRBJ2-2,TRBV9,few,TRBD2,CASSPRTSGGASNTGELFF,TGTGCCAGCAGCCCTCGGACTAGCGGGGGGGCGTCGAACACCGGGGAGCTGTTTTTT
TRBJ2-1,TRBV30,NA,TRBD1,CAWSTGTEPNEQFF,TGTGCCTGGAGTACAGGGACAGAACCCAATGAGCAGTTCTTC
TRBJ1-2,TRBV12-5,few,NA,CASGLEAGGYTF,TGTGCTAGTGGTTTGGAAGCGGGTGGCTACACCTTC
TRBJ2-2,TRBV28,NA,NA,CASSSPPGTTVRGGELFF,TGTGCCAGCAGTTCGCCTCCCGGGACAACGGTGAGGGGCGGGGAGCTGTTTTTT
TRBJ2-2,TRBV7-2,NA,TRBD1,CASRAGTGMGGELFF,TGTGCCAGCAGAGCCGGGACAGGGATGGGCGGGGAGCTGTTTTTT
TRBJ2-3,TRBV25-1,NA,NA,CASRGWASSDTQYF,TGTGCCAGCAGGGGCTGGGCGTCGTCAGATACGCAGTATTTT
TRBJ1-3,TRBV15,NA,NA,CATSRAKRGRTYSGNTIYF,TGTGCCACCAGCAGAGCGAAAAGAGGGCGGACCTACTCTGGAAACACCATATATTTT
TRBJ2-5,TRBV7-9,NA,TRBD1,CASSLSGTVETQYF,TGTGCCAGCAGCCTGTCCGGGACAGTAGAGACCCAGTACTTC
TRBJ2-1,TRBV7-2,NA,TRBD2,CASSTPLAGGGNEQFF,TGTGCCAGCAGCACCCCTCTAGCGGGGGGAGGCAATGAGCAGTTCTTC
TRBJ1-2,TRBV28,NA,NA,CASSLSSRGGGYTF,TGTGCCAGCAGTTTATCTTCCAGGGGCGGTGGCTACACCTTC
TRBJ2-2,TRBV18,NA,NA,CASSPPNGKISGELFF,TGTGCCAGCTCACCACCGAACGGGAAAATTTCCGGGGAGCTGTTTTTT
TRBJ2-7,TRBV2,NA,NA,CASRPDWKEEQYF,TGTGCCAGCAGACCGGACTGGAAGGAGGAGCAGTACTTC
TRBJ2-3,TRBV7-2,once,NA,CASSSLLPGLLTDTQYF,TGTGCCAGCAGCTCCCTCCTCCCGGGACTCCTCACAGATACGCAGTATTTT